The 19 T cell receptor beta chains below all came from one sample that was sequenced in a study of blood T cell repertoires in COVID-19 (dated by TCRdb to the early 2020s). The library was prepared using the immunoSEQ multiplex PCR assay. This is the immuneACCESS table as TCRdb keeps it, with only in-frame sequences that have V and J called. A part of the clones is gone; compared with another copy, unresolved V genes explain less than half, and the rest is unexplained. This sample holds some 130,000 clones; around 76% were observed only once. Of the sample, about 10% falls within the top ten clones. Sample: peripheral blood. The receptors were sampled from a human donor in a cohort sampled during active COVID-19.

J is TRBJ1-1 and V is TRBV5-6, with unresolved D. The CDR3 loop spans 15 amino acids. CDR1 is SGHDT, CDR2 YYEEEE, per germline. V was pared by 2 bases and J by 0 bases, with 11 bases between. The CDR3 DNA is TGTGCCAGCAGCTTAACGGTTACTATGAACACTGAAGCTTTCTTT. Its protein product is CASSLTVTMNTEAFF.

V and J are TRBV7-9 and TRBJ2-1, with 10 nucleotides matching TRBD2. The CDR3 runs 16 residues. The germline gives CDR1 SEHNR, CDR2 FQNEAQ (reference sequence). Trimming at V came to 1 base and at J to 8 bases, leaving 8 bases not matched to a gene. The DNA for the CDR3 is TGTGCCAGCAGCTTAGTTAAAGGACTAGCGGCCCATGAGCAGTTCTTC. It translates to CASSLVKGLAAHEQFF.

V and J are TRBV2 and TRBJ2-3, with 9 bases aligning to TRBD1. V dropped 10 bases and J dropped 4; count of bases not matched to a gene: 9. CDR1 and CDR2 (germline): SNHLY, FYNNEI. The CDR3 loop spans 14 amino acids. The CDR3 region has the DNA TGTGCCATTCCGGGACAGGGTGGCCCAGATACGCAGTATTTT. Translation gives CAIPGQGGPDTQYF.

The genes are TRBV5-4 and TRBJ2-2; TRBD1 agrees at 7 bases. This CDR3 spans 15 amino acids. With V trimmed by 2 bases and J by 1 base, 2 bases remained unmatched. Germline-derived CDR1 and CDR2 are SGHNT and YYREEE (reference sequence). CDR3 sequence reads: CASSFGTENTGELFF. CDR3 in DNA: TGTGCCAGCAGCTTCGGGACAGAGAACACCGGGGAGCTGTTTTTT.

This chain connects TRBV19 to TRBJ2-3; 16 nucleotides agree with TRBD2. This CDR3 is built from 18 residues. CDR1 is LNHDA, CDR2 SQIVND, per germline (reference sequence). Trimming removed 3 bases from V and 4 bases from J; junction bases left unmatched: 7. In DNA form, the CDR3 reads TGTGCCAGTAGTATCACGGGACTAGCGGGGGGGCCTCCAGATACGCAGTATTTT. It translates to CASSITGLAGGPPDTQYF.

The CDR3 coding sequence is TGTGCCACCGTGGGGGCTACAGATACGCAGTATTTT. This encodes CATVGATDTQYF. The chain joins TRBV24-1 to TRBJ2-3, with a weak D call TRBD1 (6 bases). CDR1 and CDR2 (germline): KGHDR, SFDVKD. V was clipped by 9 bases and J by 3 bases, with 9 bases between them. The CDR3 contains 12 residues.

A single count supports this clone. The chain carries TRBV6-6 and TRBJ1-3, with D possibly TRBD1 on 5 matching bases. The CDR3 totals 15 residues. Between the trimmed V and J ends, which lost 7 bases and 0 bases, there was a span of 13 bases. Germline V gene lookup returns CDR1 MNHNY and CDR2 SVGAGI (reference sequence). The CDR3 sequence is CASKPVDSSGNTIYF. CDR3 coding DNA: TGTGCCAGCAAGCCCGTCGACAGCTCTGGAAACACCATATATTTT.

CDR3 nucleotides: TGTGCCAGTAGTGCCACAGGGACGGTAGGCTACACCTTC. It yields the protein CASSATGTVGYTF. The chain has TRBV19 and TRBJ1-2; tentative D call: TRBD1 (6 bases). The germline V gene encodes CDR1 LNHDA and CDR2 SQIVND (reference sequence). The V gene lost 5 bases and the J gene lost 8 bases, with 15 bases spanning the gap. This CDR3 has 13 residues.

This clone was recorded once. The genes are TRBV9 and TRBJ1-4; D gene ambiguous. Germline loops: CDR1 SGDLS, CDR2 YYNGEE. Trimming pared 0 bases from V and 4 bases from J, leaving 13 bases between. The CDR3 spans 16 residues. The CDR3 is CASSVGSAVLNEKLFF. CDR3 coding DNA: TGTGCCAGCAGCGTAGGGTCGGCGGTTCTTAATGAAAAACTGTTTTTT. Based on the CDR3 plus reference TRBV9 and TRBJ1-4, the full variable domain is DSGVTQTPKHLITATGQRVTLRCSPRSGDLSVYWYQQSLDQGLQFLIQYYNGEERAKGNILERFSAQQFPDLHSELNLSSLELGDSALYFCASSVGSAVLNEKLFFGSGTQLSVL.

The chain couples TRBV5-4 to TRBJ2-7; 8 positions agree with TRBD1. Losses at the gene ends were 4 bases for V and 5 bases for J; bases not matched to a gene: 14. Germline V gene lookup returns CDR1 SGHNT and CDR2 YYREEE (reference sequence). The CDR3 runs to 16 residues. The CDR3 loop reads CASSRIGQGVLNEQYF. CDR3 DNA sequence: TGTGCCAGCAGCCGAATCGGACAGGGAGTGTTAAACGAGCAGTACTTC.

The CDR3: CASSLAMTGQPQHF. CDR3 nucleotides: TGTGCCAGCAGCTTGGCCATGACAGGTCAGCCCCAGCATTTT. This chain uses TRBV5-8 with TRBJ1-5; the D gene is possibly TRBD1 (6 bases). V dropped 0 bases and J dropped 6 bases, with 10 bases sitting between them. Germline assignment: CDR1 SGHTS and CDR2 YDEGEE. This CDR3 spans 14 amino acids.

This chain connects TRBV7-7 to TRBJ2-1, with TRBD2 matching over 7 bases. With 0 bases clipped from V and 5 bases from J, the junction kept 7 bases outside the gene matches. There are 16 residues in the CDR3. CDR1 SSHAT and CDR2 FNYEAQ come from the germline V gene (reference sequence). The CDR3 protein is CASSLALAGRNNEQFF. The CDR3 coding sequence is TGTGCCAGCAGCTTAGCGTTAGCGGGTAGGAACAATGAGCAGTTCTTC.

There are a few counts of this clone. The chain links TRBV5-1 to TRBJ1-2; D may be TRBD1 (6 bases). There are 14 residues in the CDR3. The germline gives CDR1 SGHRS, CDR2 YFSETQ. The V end was cut by 0 bases, the J end by 4 bases, with 10 bases between. The CDR3 spells CASSLDGGAYGYTF. CDR3 coding DNA: TGCGCCAGCAGCTTGGATGGGGGGGCCTATGGCTACACCTTC.

The chain recombines TRBV9 with TRBJ2-2; a weak D match, TRBD1 (8 bases). Germline V CDR1 and CDR2: SGDLS, YYNGEE. This CDR3 is 19 amino acids long. Trimming shortened V by 0 bases and J by 3 bases, and 21 bases separated the two germline ends. The CDR3 DNA reads TGTGCCAGCAGCGTAGGGTTGGCAGGGGGCGCGGGGGACACCGGGGAGCTGTTTTTT. It translates to CASSVGLAGGAGDTGELFF.

V is TRBV29-1 and J is TRBJ2-1; D is possibly TRBD2 (6 bases). The V and J ends lost 6 bases and 6 bases respectively, with 9 bases between them. Germline values: CDR1 SQVTM, CDR2 ANQGSEA. The CDR3 runs to 11 residues. For the CDR3, the DNA is TGCAGCGTCCGGGACTTCAATGAGCAGTTCTTC. Residues: CSVRDFNEQFF.

This clone has at least ten counts. The V call is TRBV6-1, the J call TRBJ1-3; D is unresolved. Germline CDR1 is MNHNS and CDR2 is SASEGT. Trimming cost V 2 bases and J 4 bases, with 12 bases left between them. The CDR3 is 15 amino acids. The CDR3 DNA follows: TGTGCCAGCAGTGAATTGGGCCGCCAAGGAAACACCATATATTTT. Residues: CASSELGRQGNTIYF.

The CDR3 reads CASREETGPNEKLFF. The CDR3 region has the DNA TGCGCCAGCAGAGAAGAGACAGGGCCTAATGAAAAACTGTTTTTT. The rearrangement joins TRBV4-1 to TRBJ1-4, with 7 bases identical to TRBD1. CDR3 size: 15 residues. The germline CDR1 and CDR2 sequences are MGHRA and YSYEKL. The junction had 7 bases not matched to a gene; V was cut back by 6 bases and J by 3 bases.

The CDR3 nucleotides are TGTGCCAGCAGCCAATCCCCCGGGGGAACTGAAGCTTTCTTT. It is translated as CASSQSPGGTEAFF. V gene TRBV14 combines with J gene TRBJ1-1; the D gene is possibly TRBD1 (5 bases). The germline CDR1 and CDR2 sequences are SGHDN and FVKESK. V dropped 2 bases and J dropped 5 bases, with 12 bases sitting between them. This CDR3 is built from 14 residues.

The J gene is TRBJ2-7, the V gene TRBV5-1; TRBD1 agrees at 7 bases. Germline CDR1 SGHRS, CDR2 YFSETQ. J gave up 5 bases and V 5 bases, and 10 bases lay outside the gene matches. CDR3 length equals 14 residues. The CDR3 loop reads CASSLRGHLNEQYF. The CDR3 DNA is TGCGCCAGCAGTTTGAGGGGGCACCTCAACGAGCAGTACTTC.